This T cell receptor beta chain was sequenced during a study of immune evolution from preneoplasia to lung adenocarcinoma. For the study at large: HLA loss of heterozygosity: 7% AIS, about 15% MIA, around 35% ADC, none AAH.

Resections took place in Japan or China from about 2014 to 2018. Nucleic acids came from premalignant or tumor cells enriched by macro-dissection. V lost 1 base and J lost 2; bases outside the gene matches: 4. Per germline, CDR1 LGHNA and CDR2 YNFKEQ. The CDR3 is made up of 15 amino acids. Profiling relied on immunoSEQ multiplex PCR, and the TCRdb table lists in-frame clones only, not all of them. The sample has around 15,000 clones; approximately 86% are singletons. This clone was observed a handful of times. Its cognate antigen is unknown. Findings and caveats of the study: Normal lung had highest clonality; later lesions appeared denser, more diverse.

The rearrangement links TRBV4-2 to TRBJ2-7; 8 bases match TRBD1. This clonotype was sampled from an older person with invasive lung adenocarcinoma. The sequenced sample consisted of FFPE invasive lung adenocarcinoma tissue. The chain's CDR3 is CASSQVGDRTYEQYF. As DNA, the CDR3 is TGTGCCAGCAGCCAAGTAGGGGACAGGACCTACGAGCAGTACTTC.